This TCR beta chain was captured in a study of regulatory T cells in long-lasting Graves disease. Across the study: Graves' patients, diagnosed recently, had received antithyroid drugs under 3 months.

Sequencing libraries for TCR beta were prepared with iRepertoire HTBI primers and Arm-PCR of CDR3 regions. TCRdb passed the multiplex PCR reads through MiXCR, listing each CDR3 protein once. The profile covers 400,000 to 500,000 distinct CDR3 sequences, with about 15% appearing a single time and roughly 10% taken by the ten largest. Time point specified: newly diagnosed GD, antithyroid drugs for less than 3 months. PBMCs provided the RNA from which the TCR library was made. This clonotype was recorded at least ten times. V gave up 3 bases and J gave up 2 bases, with 8 bases separating them. The CDR3 length is 13 residues. Germline V CDR1 and CDR2: SEHNR, FQNEAQ (reference sequence). These data also featured in a second study, about T cells in Graves' hyperthyroidism and ophthalmopathy. That report adds: No progression to ophthalmopathy during 18 months of follow-up defined stable disease. Exclusions: uncontrolled infection, other autoimmune disease, pregnancy, lactation. Separation of ophthalmopathy from stable hyperthyroidism was achieved by a 13 V-J model.

The V call is TRBV7-9, the J call TRBJ2-7, with D hard to call. The material was peripheral blood mononuclear cells (PBMCs), obtained at new diagnosis, from a patient treated with antithyroid drugs. The TCR sequence derives from a woman in her 30s with Graves disease. The DNA of the CDR3 is TGTGCCAGCAGCTTGGGGATTCCCTACGAGCAGTACTTC. This sequence encodes CASSLGIPYEQYF.